The present entry profiles one T cell receptor (beta chain) with its context. The CDR3 is 15 amino acids. Deletions cut 8 bases from V and 4 bases from J, with 18 bases between. Germline V gives CDR1 SEHNR, CDR2 FQNEAQ (reference sequence). This specimen belongs to a study of shared T cell receptors in the human thymus. Sequenced by immunoSEQ multiplex PCR; TCRdb stores in-frame clones only, minus some. Altogether hundreds of thousands of clones are present, 70% to 90% being singletons, with the ten largest covering about 0.0094%. These same records also appear under a second study, on human thymus T cells. That report adds: There were highly overlapping thymic repertoires among unrelated individuals, as related research reported.

This clonotype was sampled from a boy younger than two with a congenital heart defect. The genes are TRBV7-9 and TRBJ1-3; D call uncertain. The sequencing sample was made of thymocytes. DNA for the CDR3: TGTGCCAGCTATTCCGAAAGAGGGCCCGGAAACACCATATATTTT. It encodes CASYSERGPGNTIYF.